The source of this T cell receptor beta chain is a study of identical twins. V lost 10 bases, J lost 0 bases, and 9 bases stayed unmatched. Germline V gene data show CDR1 as MNHNS and CDR2 as SASEGT. This CDR3 comprises 14 residues. Note on this clonotype: Its target is not known.

TCRdb itself ran the 5' RACE reads through MiXCR, one entry per CDR3 protein. The table has roughly 490,000 distinct CDR3 sequences, 14% seen once; the top ten hold approximately 1%. The study's findings and limits: While abundant cord blood beta clonotypes carried fewer insertions, memory repertoires showed no such pattern.

This sample was also put to use in a study of yellow fever vaccine responses in identical twins.

The sequenced sample was CD4+ T cells sorted from blood. This sequence originates from a woman younger than 35 in good health. The chain links TRBV6-1 to TRBJ2-7; TRBD1 aligns across 7 bases. The CDR3 region is CATMTGTHSYEQYF. The DNA of the CDR3 is TGTGCCACAATGACAGGGACCCACTCCTACGAGCAGTACTTC.